The clone carrying this TCR beta chain was found many times. Its target is not known. The CDR3 loop spans 14 amino acids. Germline CDR1 and CDR2: LGHNA and YSLEER. Deletions cut 1 base from V and 2 bases from J, with 5 bases between. Naive CD8 T cells were sorted, and the gate applied was CD8+CD4-CCR7+CD45RA+. A single record per CDR3 protein comes from TCRdb applying MiXCR to the PCR reads. The sample includes about 640,000 distinct CDR3 sequences, 15% to 20% of them seen just once. The sample comes from a study of molecular identifiers for immune sequencing clone quantification. Study-wide findings and caveats: Detecting spiked Jurkat TCR RNA from one cell among about a million naive cells was reportedly possible. In naive cells, clones above 20 RNA copies held under 1% of molecules, whereas in effector cells they held over 98%. Identical TCR molecules that share a barcode could lead to an underestimation of highly expanded clone sizes.

The clonotype was recovered from a human donor in good health. Some libraries in this study had Jurkat cell RNA spiked in. What was sequenced was naive CD8+ T cells from blood, with Jurkat cell RNA spiked in. Documented subset: FACS-sorted CD8+CD4-CCR7+CD45RA+ naive T cells. The chain couples TRBV4-3 to TRBJ2-2; D is unresolved. This CDR3 reads CASSQVGNTGELFF. The CDR3 DNA reads TGCGCCAGCAGCCAAGTAGGAAACACCGGGGAGCTGTTTTTT.